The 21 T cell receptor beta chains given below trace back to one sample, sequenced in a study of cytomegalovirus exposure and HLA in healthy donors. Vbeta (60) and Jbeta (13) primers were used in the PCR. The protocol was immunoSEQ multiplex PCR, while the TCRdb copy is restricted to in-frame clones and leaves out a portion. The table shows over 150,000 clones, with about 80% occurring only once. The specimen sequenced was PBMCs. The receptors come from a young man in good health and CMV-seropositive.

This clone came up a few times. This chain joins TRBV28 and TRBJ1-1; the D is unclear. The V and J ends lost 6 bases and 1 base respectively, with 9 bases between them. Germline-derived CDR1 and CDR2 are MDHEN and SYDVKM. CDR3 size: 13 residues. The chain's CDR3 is CASSPAENTEAFF. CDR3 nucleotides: TGTGCCAGCAGCCCGGCGGAGAACACTGAAGCTTTCTTT.

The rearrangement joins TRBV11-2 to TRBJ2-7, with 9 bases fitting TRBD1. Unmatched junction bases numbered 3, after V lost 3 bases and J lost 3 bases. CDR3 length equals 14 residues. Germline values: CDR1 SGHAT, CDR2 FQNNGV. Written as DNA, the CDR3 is TGTGCCAGCAGCTTCGGACAGGGGATCTACGAGCAGTACTTC. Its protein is CASSFGQGIYEQYF.

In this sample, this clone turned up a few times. The DNA for the CDR3 is TGCGCCAGCAGCTTCACAGGAGAGTTAACTAATGAAAAACTGTTTTTT. It encodes CASSFTGELTNEKLFF. The chain carries TRBV5-1 and TRBJ1-4; perhaps TRBD1 as D (5 bases). V lost 2 bases and J lost 1, with 12 bases in between. The CDR3 covers 16 residues. Germline V lookup: CDR1 SGHRS, CDR2 YFSETQ.

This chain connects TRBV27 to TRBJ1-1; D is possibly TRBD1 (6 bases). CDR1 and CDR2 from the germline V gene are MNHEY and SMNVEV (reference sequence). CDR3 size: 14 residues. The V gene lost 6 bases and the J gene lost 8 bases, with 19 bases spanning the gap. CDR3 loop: CASSRDTDYSEAFF. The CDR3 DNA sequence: TGTGCCAGCAGCCGGGACACGGATTACTCAGAAGCTTTCTTT.

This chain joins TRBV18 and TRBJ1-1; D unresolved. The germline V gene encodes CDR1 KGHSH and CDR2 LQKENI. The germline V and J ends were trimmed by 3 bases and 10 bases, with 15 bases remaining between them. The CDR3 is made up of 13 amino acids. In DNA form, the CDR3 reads TGTGCCAGCTCACCCGACCTAGAGCGCGGAGCTTTCTTT. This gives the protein CASSPDLERGAFF.

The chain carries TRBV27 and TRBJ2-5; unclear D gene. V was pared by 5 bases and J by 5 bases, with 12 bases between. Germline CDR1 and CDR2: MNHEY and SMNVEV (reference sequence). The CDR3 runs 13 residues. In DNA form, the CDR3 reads TGTGCCAGCAGTCGGGTCTTGGGTGAGACCCAGTACTTC. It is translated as CASSRVLGETQYF.

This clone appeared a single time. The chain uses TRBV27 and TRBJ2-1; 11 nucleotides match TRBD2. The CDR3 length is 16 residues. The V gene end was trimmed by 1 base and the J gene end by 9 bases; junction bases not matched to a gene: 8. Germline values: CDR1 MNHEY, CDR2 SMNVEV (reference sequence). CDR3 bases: TGTGCCAGCAGTTTATATTTAGCGGGAGGGCCTAGTGAGCAGTTCTTC. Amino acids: CASSLYLAGGPSEQFF.

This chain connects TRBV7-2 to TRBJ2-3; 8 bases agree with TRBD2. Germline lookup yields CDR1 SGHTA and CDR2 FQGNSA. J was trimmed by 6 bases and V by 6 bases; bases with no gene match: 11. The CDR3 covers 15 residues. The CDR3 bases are TGTGCCAGCAGTCTTTTGAGCGGGAGTGCTGATACGCAGTATTTT. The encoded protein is CASSLLSGSADTQYF.

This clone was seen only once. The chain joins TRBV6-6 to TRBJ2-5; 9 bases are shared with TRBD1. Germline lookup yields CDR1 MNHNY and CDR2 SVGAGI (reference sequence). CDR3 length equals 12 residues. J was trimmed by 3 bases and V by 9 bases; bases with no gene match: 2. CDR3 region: CASDRGKETQYF. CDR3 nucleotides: TGTGCCAGTGACAGGGGGAAAGAGACCCAGTACTTC.

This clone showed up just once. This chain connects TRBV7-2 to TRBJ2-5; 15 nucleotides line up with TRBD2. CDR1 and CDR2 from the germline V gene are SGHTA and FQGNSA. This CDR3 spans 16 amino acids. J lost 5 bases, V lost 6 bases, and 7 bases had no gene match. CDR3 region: CASRVGLAGGGETQYF. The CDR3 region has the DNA TGTGCCAGCAGAGTGGGACTAGCGGGAGGTGGGGAGACCCAGTACTTC.

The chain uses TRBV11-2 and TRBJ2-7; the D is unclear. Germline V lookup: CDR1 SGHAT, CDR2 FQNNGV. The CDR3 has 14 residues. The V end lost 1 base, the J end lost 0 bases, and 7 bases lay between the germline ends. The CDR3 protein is CASSLAFSSYEQYF. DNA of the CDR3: TGTGCCAGCAGCTTAGCTTTTAGCTCCTACGAGCAGTACTTC.

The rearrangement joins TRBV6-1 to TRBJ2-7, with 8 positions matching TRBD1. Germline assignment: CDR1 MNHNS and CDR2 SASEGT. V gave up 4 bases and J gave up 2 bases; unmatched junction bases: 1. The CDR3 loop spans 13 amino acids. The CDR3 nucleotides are TGTGCCAGCAGTGTGACAGGGGCCTACGAGCAGTACTTC. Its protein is CASSVTGAYEQYF.

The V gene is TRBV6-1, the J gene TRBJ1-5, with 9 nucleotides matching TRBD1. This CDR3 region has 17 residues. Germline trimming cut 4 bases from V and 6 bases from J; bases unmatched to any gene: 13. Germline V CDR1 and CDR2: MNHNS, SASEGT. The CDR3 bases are TGTGCCAGCAGTGGGGGACAGGGAATAAGACAAAGTCAGCCCCAGCATTTT. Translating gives CASSGGQGIRQSQPQHF.

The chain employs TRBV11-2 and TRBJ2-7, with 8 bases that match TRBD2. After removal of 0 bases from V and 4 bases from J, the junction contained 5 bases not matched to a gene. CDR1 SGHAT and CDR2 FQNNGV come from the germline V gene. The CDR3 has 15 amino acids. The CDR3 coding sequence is TGTGCCAGCAGCTTAGATACTAGCGGTAATTACGAGCAGTACTTC. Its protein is CASSLDTSGNYEQYF.

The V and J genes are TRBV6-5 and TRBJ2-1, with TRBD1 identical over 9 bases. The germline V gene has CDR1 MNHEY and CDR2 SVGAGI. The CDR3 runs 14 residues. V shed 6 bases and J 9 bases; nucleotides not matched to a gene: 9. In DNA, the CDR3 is TGTGCCAGCAGATCCCCGGGACAGGGCGGTGAGCAGTTCTTC. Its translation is CASRSPGQGGEQFF.

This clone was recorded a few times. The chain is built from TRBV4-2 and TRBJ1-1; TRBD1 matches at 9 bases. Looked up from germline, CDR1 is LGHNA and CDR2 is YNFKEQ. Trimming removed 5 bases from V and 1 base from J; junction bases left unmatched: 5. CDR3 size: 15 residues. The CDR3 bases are TGTGCCAGCAGCGAAGGGACAGGGAGGAACACTGAAGCTTTCTTT. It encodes CASSEGTGRNTEAFF.

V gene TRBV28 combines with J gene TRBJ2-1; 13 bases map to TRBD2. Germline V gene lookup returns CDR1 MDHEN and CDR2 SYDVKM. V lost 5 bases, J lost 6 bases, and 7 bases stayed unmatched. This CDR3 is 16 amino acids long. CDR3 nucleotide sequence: TGTGCCAGCAGTGTTCCGGGACTAGCGGGGCTCAATGAGCAGTTCTTC. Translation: CASSVPGLAGLNEQFF.

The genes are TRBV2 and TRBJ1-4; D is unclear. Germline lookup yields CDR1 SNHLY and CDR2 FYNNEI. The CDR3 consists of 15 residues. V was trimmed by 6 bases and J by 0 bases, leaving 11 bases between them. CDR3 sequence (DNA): TGTGCCAGCAGCCTGTCCCACACAACTAATGAAAAACTGTTTTTT. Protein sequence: CASSLSHTTNEKLFF.

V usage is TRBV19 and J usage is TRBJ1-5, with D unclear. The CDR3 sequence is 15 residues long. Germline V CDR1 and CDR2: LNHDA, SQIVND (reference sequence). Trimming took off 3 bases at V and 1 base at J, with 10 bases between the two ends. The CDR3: CASSIYGESNQPQHF. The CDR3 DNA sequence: TGTGCCAGTAGTATCTACGGGGAGAGCAATCAGCCCCAGCATTTT.

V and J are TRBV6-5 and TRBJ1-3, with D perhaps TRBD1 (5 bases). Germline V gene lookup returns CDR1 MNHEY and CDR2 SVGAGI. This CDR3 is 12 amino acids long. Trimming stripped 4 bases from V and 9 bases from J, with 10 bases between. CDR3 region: CASSFDGGTIYF. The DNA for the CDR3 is TGTGCCAGCAGTTTCGACGGGGGCACCATATATTTT.

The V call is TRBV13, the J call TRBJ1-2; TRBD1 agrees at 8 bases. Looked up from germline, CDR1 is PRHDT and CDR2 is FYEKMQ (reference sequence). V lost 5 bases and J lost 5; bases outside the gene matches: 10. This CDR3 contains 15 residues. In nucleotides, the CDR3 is TGTGCCAGCAGCCCGAGACAGGGGATGTCTTATGGCTACACCTTC. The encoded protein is CASSPRQGMSYGYTF. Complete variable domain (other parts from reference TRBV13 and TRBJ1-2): AAGVIQSPRHLIKEKRETATLKCYPIPRHDTVYWYQQGPGQDPQFLISFYEKMQSDKGSIPDRFSAQQFSDYHSELNMSSLELGDSALYFCASSPRQGMSYGYTFGSGTRLTVV.